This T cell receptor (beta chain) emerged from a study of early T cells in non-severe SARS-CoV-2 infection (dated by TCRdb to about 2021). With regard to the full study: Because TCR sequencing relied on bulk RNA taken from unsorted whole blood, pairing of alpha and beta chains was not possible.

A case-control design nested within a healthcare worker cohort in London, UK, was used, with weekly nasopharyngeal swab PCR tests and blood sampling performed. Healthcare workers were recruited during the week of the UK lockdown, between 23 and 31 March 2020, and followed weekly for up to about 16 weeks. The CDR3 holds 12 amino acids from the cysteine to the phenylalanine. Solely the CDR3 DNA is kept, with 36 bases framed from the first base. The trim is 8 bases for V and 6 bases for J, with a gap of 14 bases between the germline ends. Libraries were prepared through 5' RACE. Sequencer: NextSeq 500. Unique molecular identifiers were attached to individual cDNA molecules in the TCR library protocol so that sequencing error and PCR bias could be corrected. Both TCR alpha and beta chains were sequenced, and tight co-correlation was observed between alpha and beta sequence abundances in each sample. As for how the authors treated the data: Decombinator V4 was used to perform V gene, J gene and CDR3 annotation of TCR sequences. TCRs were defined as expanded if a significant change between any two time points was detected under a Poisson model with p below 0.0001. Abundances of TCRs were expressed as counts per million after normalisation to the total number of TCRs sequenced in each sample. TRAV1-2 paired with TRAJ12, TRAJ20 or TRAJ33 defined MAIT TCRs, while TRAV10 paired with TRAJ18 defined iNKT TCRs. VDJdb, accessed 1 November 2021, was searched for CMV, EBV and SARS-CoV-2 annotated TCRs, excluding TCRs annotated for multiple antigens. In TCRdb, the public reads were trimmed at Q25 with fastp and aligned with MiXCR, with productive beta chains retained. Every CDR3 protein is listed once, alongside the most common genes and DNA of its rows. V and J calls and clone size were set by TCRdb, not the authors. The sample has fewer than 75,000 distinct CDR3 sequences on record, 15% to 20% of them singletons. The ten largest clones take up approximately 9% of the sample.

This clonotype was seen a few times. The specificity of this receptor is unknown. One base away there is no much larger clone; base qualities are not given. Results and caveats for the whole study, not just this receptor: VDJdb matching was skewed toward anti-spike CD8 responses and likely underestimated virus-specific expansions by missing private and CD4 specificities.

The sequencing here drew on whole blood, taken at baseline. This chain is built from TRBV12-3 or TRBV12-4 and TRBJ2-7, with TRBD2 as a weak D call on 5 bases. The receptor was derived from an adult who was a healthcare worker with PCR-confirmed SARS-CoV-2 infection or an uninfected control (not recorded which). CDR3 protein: CASSIGVSEQYF. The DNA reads TGTGCCAGCTCGATCGGGGTCTCCGAGCAGTACTTC.